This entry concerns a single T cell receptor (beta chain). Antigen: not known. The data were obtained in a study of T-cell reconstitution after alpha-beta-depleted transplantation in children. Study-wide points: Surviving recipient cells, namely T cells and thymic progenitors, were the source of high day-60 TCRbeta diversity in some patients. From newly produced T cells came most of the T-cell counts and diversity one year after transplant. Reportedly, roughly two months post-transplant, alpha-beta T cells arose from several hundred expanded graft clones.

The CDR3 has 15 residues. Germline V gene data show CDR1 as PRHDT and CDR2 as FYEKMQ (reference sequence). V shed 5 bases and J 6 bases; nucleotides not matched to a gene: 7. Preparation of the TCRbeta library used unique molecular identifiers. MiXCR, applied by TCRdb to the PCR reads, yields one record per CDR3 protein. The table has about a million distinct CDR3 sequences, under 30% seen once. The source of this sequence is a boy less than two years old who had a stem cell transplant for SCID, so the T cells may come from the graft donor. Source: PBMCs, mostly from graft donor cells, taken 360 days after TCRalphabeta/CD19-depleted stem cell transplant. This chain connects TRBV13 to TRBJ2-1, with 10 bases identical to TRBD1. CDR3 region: CASSPGQGPSNEQFF. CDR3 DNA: TGTGCCAGCAGCCCGGGACAGGGGCCTAGCAATGAGCAGTTCTTC.